This is a list of T cell receptor beta chains from one sample in a study of blood T cell repertoires in COVID-19. Assay used: immunoSEQ multiplex PCR; TCRdb lists only in-frame clones, some missing. The profile shows about 150,000 clones, approximately 79% of them singletons. Sequencing used peripheral blood. These receptors came from a man aged 45-65 years with active or convalescent COVID-19. CDR3s include the opening cysteine and the closing phenylalanine or tryptophan. The D gene is left open where the match is weak. Rows give clone size only sometimes, using once, few, many, or a class for an expanded clone.

TGTGCCAGCAGCCCGGGGAGGGGCCCGGTAGATACGCAGTATTTT,CASSPGRGPVDTQYF,TRBV5-6,few,TRBJ2-3,TRBD2
TGTGCCAGCAGCTATAGACAGGGGAACACCGGGGAGCTGTTTTTT,CASSYRQGNTGELFF,TRBV2,.,TRBJ2-2,TRBD1
TGCAGTGCTAGTATTCAGAGCACAGATACGCAGTATTTT,CSASIQSTDTQYF,TRBV20-1,.,TRBJ2-3,.
TGCGCCAGTAGGGCGCTTTATTCGGGGAATTCACCCCTCCACTTT,CASRALYSGNSPLHF,TRBV5-1,.,TRBJ1-6,.
TGTGCCAGCTCACCACAGGGGGACAATCAGCCCCAGCATTTT,CASSPQGDNQPQHF,TRBV18,.,TRBJ1-5,.
TGTGCCAGCAGTTTAGCCAGCGCCGGGGGCTACACCTTC,CASSLASAGGYTF,TRBV12-3/TRBV12-4,once,TRBJ1-2,.
TGTGCCAGCAGCTTAGACCCTAGCGGGAGTGGGAAGACCCAGTACTTC,CASSLDPSGSGKTQYF,TRBV11-2,few,TRBJ2-5,TRBD2
TGTGCCAGCAGGGGGGACAGCGGGCAAGAGACCCAGTACTTC,CASRGDSGQETQYF,TRBV2,.,TRBJ2-5,.
TGTGCCAGCAGTTACGGGGCAGGGGGTAATTCACCCCTCCACTTT,CASSYGAGGNSPLHF,TRBV6-5,.,TRBJ1-6,TRBD1
TGTGCCAGCAGCTCCTTTGCGGGACTGACGATACAAGAGACCCAGTACTTC,CASSSFAGLTIQETQYF,TRBV11-2,.,TRBJ2-5,.
TGTGCCAGCAGCCAAGAGCGGCCACGGTGGAATGAGCAGTTCTTC,CASSQERPRWNEQFF,TRBV6-5,.,TRBJ2-1,.
TGTGCCAGCAGCCAAGACAGGGAAAACGCTGAAGCTTTCTTT,CASSQDRENAEAFF,TRBV3-1/TRBV3-2,.,TRBJ1-1,.
TGTGCCAGCAGCTTAGGGACAGGGGACTATGGCTACACCTTC,CASSLGTGDYGYTF,TRBV5-6,.,TRBJ1-2,TRBD1
TGTGCCTGGAGTTCCCGGACTCGGGTCGGTCAGCCCCAGCATTTT,CAWSSRTRVGQPQHF,TRBV30,few,TRBJ1-5,.
TGTGCCAGCAGTCCCCCACAGGGAAGGTCCTACGAGCAGTACTTC,CASSPPQGRSYEQYF,TRBV28,.,TRBJ2-7,.
TGTGCCAGCACAGCGGCGGCTAGCAATCAGCCCCAGCATTTT,CASTAAASNQPQHF,TRBV3-1/TRBV3-2,.,TRBJ1-5,.
TGTGCCAGCTCAGCAGTGGAGGGATCCTACGAGCAGTACTTC,CASSAVEGSYEQYF,TRBV18,.,TRBJ2-7,.
TGTGCCAGCAGCTTAGGCCAGGGGAGGGGTTTAGGCACTGAAGCTTTCTTT,CASSLGQGRGLGTEAFF,TRBV7-3,few,TRBJ1-1,.
TGTGCCAGCAGCCCGGGACACGTTAATGAAAAACTGTTTTTT,CASSPGHVNEKLFF,TRBV28,.,TRBJ1-4,.
TGTGCCAGCAGCTTAGCTGGGACATTCACTGAAGCTTTCTTT,CASSLAGTFTEAFF,TRBV7-2,.,TRBJ1-1,.
TGTGCCAGTAGTTCCTGGACAGACCAAGAGACCCAGTACTTC,CASSSWTDQETQYF,TRBV19,.,TRBJ2-5,.
TGTGCCAGTAGTATAGCTGGAGGGGCCCTAGCCAAAAACATTCAGTACTTC,CASSIAGGALAKNIQYF,TRBV19,.,TRBJ2-4,.
TGTGCCAGCAGCTTAAGCAGCGGGAGGGCAGATACGCAGTATTTT,CASSLSSGRADTQYF,TRBV7-2,.,TRBJ2-3,TRBD2
TGTGCCAGCAGGGCGACTAGCGGGAGGGAGAATGAGCAGTTCTTC,CASRATSGRENEQFF,TRBV4-2,few,TRBJ2-1,TRBD2
TGCGCCAGCAGCTTGGCCCAGGCTCCGCTATATGGCTACACCTTC,CASSLAQAPLYGYTF,TRBV5-1,.,TRBJ1-2,.
TGTGCCAGCAGCTTACTCGGAGGATGGGCGAGCTCCTACGAGCAGTACTTC,CASSLLGGWASSYEQYF,TRBV7-9,.,TRBJ2-7,.
TGCGCCAGCAGCTTTGGACAGGTAGCAGAGACCCAGTACTTC,CASSFGQVAETQYF,TRBV5-1,.,TRBJ2-5,TRBD1
TGTGCCATCTTAGACAGGGGGTCCGGATACACTGAAGCTTTCTTT,CAILDRGSGYTEAFF,TRBV28,.,TRBJ1-1,TRBD1
TGTGCCAGCAGTTACTTGGCGGGAGGCGAGCAGTACTTC,CASSYLAGGEQYF,TRBV6-5,.,TRBJ2-7,TRBD2
TGTGCCTGGAGTGTATCCCGGACAGGTCTTACCTACGAGCAGTACTTC,CAWSVSRTGLTYEQYF,TRBV30,.,TRBJ2-7,TRBD1
TGTGCCAGCAGCAGGGACAGGACCTATGGCTACACCTTC,CASSRDRTYGYTF,TRBV9,.,TRBJ1-2,TRBD1
TGTGCCAGCAGTTTAGGACAGGATAGCAATCAGCCCCAGCATTTT,CASSLGQDSNQPQHF,TRBV28,.,TRBJ1-5,TRBD1
TGTGCCAGCTCACCACCCAGGCGTCTAGCGGTCTACAATGAGCAGTTCTTC,CASSPPRRLAVYNEQFF,TRBV18,.,TRBJ2-1,TRBD2
TGTGCCAGCAGCTTGGTAGGGGGTGGTGAAGCTTTCTTT,CASSLVGGGEAFF,TRBV5-4,.,TRBJ1-1,.
TGTGCCAGCAGTCCTCCAAGGACTAGCGGGAACTACAATGAGCAGTTCTTC,CASSPPRTSGNYNEQFF,TRBV28,.,TRBJ2-1,TRBD2
TGTGCCAGCAGCTGGGATCGACTAGCGGGAGAGGTAGATACGCAGTATTTT,CASSWDRLAGEVDTQYF,TRBV6-2/TRBV6-3,.,TRBJ2-3,TRBD2
TGCGCCAGCAGCCCGGGGACACCAACTAATGAAAAACTGTTTTTT,CASSPGTPTNEKLFF,TRBV5-1,once,TRBJ1-4,.
TGTGCCAGCAGCTTAGAGGGCAGGGGGAATTCACCCCTCCACTTT,CASSLEGRGNSPLHF,TRBV7-8,.,TRBJ1-6,TRBD1
TGTGCCAGCAGCCCCCTCATCGGGGAGGGATTCCCTGAAGCTTTCTTT,CASSPLIGEGFPEAFF,TRBV27,.,TRBJ1-1,.
TGTGCCAGCAGCCTTGGGGCCTGGCCGTACTTC,CASSLGAWPYF,TRBV7-8,.,TRBJ2-7,.
TGTGCCACCAGTGATTCCAGGTCTATGGTCTACACCTTC,CATSDSRSMVYTF,TRBV24-1,.,TRBJ1-2,.
TGTGCCACCAGTGATTCGGACAGCTACAATGAGCAGTTCTTC,CATSDSDSYNEQFF,TRBV24-1,once,TRBJ2-1,.
TGCGCCAGCAGCCTAAACCCGGGACAGGGGTACTCACCCCTCCACTTT,CASSLNPGQGYSPLHF,TRBV23-1,.,TRBJ1-6,TRBD1
TGTGCCAGCTCACCACGGCGGTGGGGGGAGACTGAAGCTTTCTTT,CASSPRRWGETEAFF,TRBV18,.,TRBJ1-1,.
TGTGCCAGCAGCTTAATAGCGGGAGCATACTACAATGAGCAGTTCTTC,CASSLIAGAYYNEQFF,TRBV9,.,TRBJ2-1,TRBD2
TGTGCCAGCAGCTTTCTGACTAGCGGGAGCTACGAGCAGTACTTC,CASSFLTSGSYEQYF,TRBV7-8,.,TRBJ2-7,TRBD2
TGCGCCAGCAGCTCTGGAGGGACAGGGTGGTACGAGCAGTACTTC,CASSSGGTGWYEQYF,TRBV5-1,.,TRBJ2-7,TRBD1
TGTGCCAGCAGCTCAATACAGGGGGATGGAGAGACCCAGTACTTC,CASSSIQGDGETQYF,TRBV5-4,.,TRBJ2-5,TRBD1
TGCAGTGCTAGTGGACTAGCGGGAGTGGCAGATACGCAGTATTTT,CSASGLAGVADTQYF,TRBV20-1,.,TRBJ2-3,TRBD2
TGCAGCGTTGCCGACGGGAGGGCCTGGGAGCAGTTCTTC,CSVADGRAWEQFF,TRBV29-1,.,TRBJ2-1,TRBD2
TGTGCCAGCAGATCTTCCTTTGCGGGAGTACAAAGGGAGACCCAGTACTTC,CASRSSFAGVQRETQYF,TRBV28,.,TRBJ2-5,TRBD2
TGCGCCAGCAGACTCCAGACAGGGAACACTGAAGCTTTCTTT,CASRLQTGNTEAFF,TRBV5-1,once,TRBJ1-1,.
TGTGCCAGCAGTGAACAGGCAGGTGGCTACACCTTC,CASSEQAGGYTF,TRBV2,once,TRBJ1-2,.